These 28 T cell receptor beta chains originate from one sample sequenced in a study of CD8+ T cells in alopecia areata. The treatment here: oral pan-JAK inhibitor, 5-10 mg twice daily. Extracted RNA was reverse transcribed, and the resulting cDNA served as sequencing template. Profiling relied on immunoSEQ multiplex PCR, and the TCRdb table lists in-frame clones only, not all of them. The sample comprises 95,000 to 110,000 clones, approximately 90% of which are singletons, and more than 9.5% rests with the top ten. This specimen consisted of CD8+ T cells sorted from blood, obtained at roughly week 30, from a patient treated with tofacitinib. Every receptor here comes from a human donor with alopecia areata.

V gene TRBV7-9 combines with J gene TRBJ2-7, with a weak D call TRBD2 (6 bases). The V end lost 8 bases, the J end lost 5 bases, and 25 bases lay between the germline ends. The CDR3 extends over 16 amino acids. Per germline, CDR1 SEHNR and CDR2 FQNEAQ (reference sequence). The CDR3 region has the DNA TGTGCCAGCCGGGTTACGGGCTTGGAGGGAAACCACGAGCAGTACTTC. Translated: CASRVTGLEGNHEQYF.

This chain uses TRBV4-1 with TRBJ2-2; D remains ambiguous. The CDR3 is 14 residues long. CDR1 is MGHRA and CDR2 is YSYEKL in the germline V gene. Deletions cut 2 bases from V and 5 bases from J, with 9 bases between. CDR3 sequence: CASSQYAGTGELFF. In DNA, the CDR3 is TGCGCCAGCAGCCAATATGCCGGTACCGGGGAGCTGTTTTTT.

V is TRBV6-5 and J is TRBJ2-1, with TRBD2 matching 8 bases. The CDR3 sequence is 16 residues long. The germline gives CDR1 MNHEY, CDR2 SVGAGI. Trimming cost V 1 base and J 9 bases; bases outside gene matches: 11. The CDR3 region is CASSYYGAGVGGEQFF. The CDR3 DNA sequence: TGTGCCAGCAGTTACTACGGAGCGGGAGTTGGGGGTGAGCAGTTCTTC.

V gene TRBV5-1 combines with J gene TRBJ2-7, with D perhaps TRBD1 (5 bases). Germline assignment: CDR1 SGHRS and CDR2 YFSETQ. CDR3 size: 14 residues. Trimming shortened V by 4 bases and J by 2 bases, and 13 bases separated the two germline ends. CDR3 amino acids: CASSGTGSPYEQYF. The CDR3 bases are TGCGCCAGCAGCGGCACAGGCAGCCCCTACGAGCAGTACTTC.

This chain uses TRBV11-2 with TRBJ2-7; D remains ambiguous. This CDR3 has 16 residues. CDR1 and CDR2 (germline): SGHAT, FQNNGV. The V gene lost 3 bases and the J gene lost 5 bases, with 20 bases spanning the gap. The CDR3 bases are TGTGCCAGCAGCTTCGATGAGTGGGGTACCAGCGACGAGCAGTACTTC. Translating it yields CASSFDEWGTSDEQYF.

The rearrangement links TRBV27 to TRBJ2-7; D perhaps matches TRBD2 (7 bases). Germline CDR1 is MNHEY and CDR2 is SMNVEV (reference sequence). The V and J ends lost 6 bases and 2 bases respectively, with 14 bases between them. This CDR3 is 14 amino acids long. The CDR3 bases are TGTGCCAGCAGCCCGGGGGGCTCTACCTACGAGCAGTACTTC. Its protein product is CASSPGGSTYEQYF.

This clone came up a few times. The CDR3 DNA sequence: TGTGCCAGCAGCTCGGACAAAACCTACGAGCAGTACTTC. It yields the protein CASSSDKTYEQYF. The chain is built from TRBV5-4 and TRBJ2-7; D possibly corresponds to TRBD1 (5 bases). Trimming cost V 3 bases and J 2 bases, with 9 bases left between them. This CDR3 has 13 residues. Per germline, CDR1 SGHNT and CDR2 YYREEE (reference sequence).

The CDR3 loop reads CASSGGAMGVTQYF. DNA of the CDR3: TGTGCCAGCAGTGGAGGCGCTATGGGGGTGACCCAGTACTTC. The chain has TRBV2 and TRBJ2-5; the D gene could be TRBD1 or TRBD2 (5 bases each). Between the trimmed V and J ends, which lost 4 bases and 7 bases, there was a span of 16 bases. Germline CDR1 reads SNHLY; CDR2 reads FYNNEI. The CDR3 is 14 residues long.

The chain employs TRBV29-1 and TRBJ2-7, with a possible D match to TRBD1 (6 bases). Looked up from germline, CDR1 is SQVTM and CDR2 is ANQGSEA. Deletions cut 7 bases from V and 1 base from J, with 14 bases between. This CDR3 contains 13 residues. The CDR3 reads CSASEGESYEQYF. The DNA of the CDR3 is TGCAGCGCTTCCGAGGGGGAGTCCTACGAGCAGTACTTC.

The V and J genes are TRBV5-4 and TRBJ2-7, with TRBD2 identical over 7 bases. The ends lost 4 bases at V and 3 bases at J; junction bases unmatched: 10. Germline CDR1 and CDR2: SGHNT and YYREEE (reference sequence). The CDR3 is 15 residues long. Written as DNA, the CDR3 is TGTGCCAGCAGCCCAGATGGTAGCGGGCGCTACGAGCAGTACTTC. This codes for CASSPDGSGRYEQYF.

The CDR3 DNA reads as TGTGCCAGTAGTGGAGGGGAGATCACTGGGGCCAACGTCCTGACTTTC. Its protein is CASSGGEITGANVLTF. The J gene is TRBJ2-6, the V gene TRBV19; D possibly corresponds to TRBD2 (6 bases). Looked up from germline, CDR1 is LNHDA and CDR2 is SQIVND (reference sequence). This CDR3 is 16 amino acids long. The V gene lost 5 bases and the J gene lost 2 bases, with 13 bases spanning the gap.

This chain links TRBV29-1 with TRBJ1-1; perhaps TRBD1 as D (5 bases). Trimming took 3 bases from V and 0 from J, leaving 8 bases between them. The germline V gene encodes CDR1 SQVTM and CDR2 ANQGSEA. The CDR3 has 13 amino acids. CDR3 protein: CSVEEGMNTEAFF. Here the CDR3 DNA reads TGCAGCGTTGAGGAGGGGATGAACACTGAAGCTTTCTTT.

In its sample, this clone ranks as medium-sized. The V and J genes are TRBV5-1 and TRBJ2-3, with D maybe TRBD2 (5 bases). Germline values: CDR1 SGHRS, CDR2 YFSETQ. The CDR3 has 18 residues. V was trimmed by 3 bases and J by 1 base, leaving 21 bases between them. The CDR3 nucleotides are TGCGCCAGCAGCTCCGCGTCTAATGAGGGATTGGGCACAGATACGCAGTATTTT. Translated: CASSSASNEGLGTDTQYF.

The chain has TRBV7-2 and TRBJ2-3; D gene uncertain. Germline assignment: CDR1 SGHTA and CDR2 FQGNSA. Trimming stripped 1 base from V and 4 bases from J, with 9 bases between. This CDR3 is built from 14 residues. The CDR3 sequence is CASSLVLSADTQYF. CDR3 coding DNA: TGTGCCAGCAGCTTAGTTCTCTCGGCAGATACGCAGTATTTT.

This clone was counted once. The chain is built from TRBV29-1 and TRBJ2-7; D may be TRBD1 (6 bases). There are 15 residues in the CDR3. The germline CDR1 and CDR2 sequences are SQVTM and ANQGSEA. V lost 0 bases and J 5 bases, leaving 17 bases between the germline ends. This CDR3 reads CSVEDAGQRMDEQYF. DNA of the CDR3: TGCAGCGTTGAAGATGCCGGACAGCGCATGGACGAGCAGTACTTC.

The chain links TRBV7-2 to TRBJ2-1; 9 bases map to TRBD1. The trim removed 3 bases at V and 2 bases at J, leaving 5 bases unmatched. The germline V gene has CDR1 SGHTA and CDR2 FQGNSA. The CDR3 totals 16 residues. DNA of the CDR3: TGTGCCAGCAGCTTTCGGGACAGGGCACCCTACAATGAGCAGTTCTTC. This sequence encodes CASSFRDRAPYNEQFF. Variable domain in full (rest from reference TRBV7-2 and TRBJ2-1): GAGVSQSPSNKVTEKGKDVELRCDPISGHTALYWYRQSLGQGLEFLIYFQGNSAPDKSGLPSDRFSAERTGGSVSTLTIQRTQQEDSAVYLCASSFRDRAPYNEQFFGPGTRLTVL.

The J gene is TRBJ2-2, the V gene TRBV28; 9 bases fit TRBD1. The germline gives CDR1 MDHEN, CDR2 SYDVKM. The CDR3 has 18 residues. The trim removed 4 bases at V and 4 bases at J, leaving 13 bases unmatched. The CDR3 region has the DNA TGTGCCAGCAGTTCCCGGTACGCGGACAGGGGATCCACCGGGGAGCTGTTTTTT. This gives the protein CASSSRYADRGSTGELFF.

The chain links TRBV30 to TRBJ1-1, with D possibly matching TRBD1 (5 bases). This CDR3 comprises 10 residues. Germline V gives CDR1 GTSNPN, CDR2 SVGIG (reference sequence). CDR3: CATGVPEAFF. DNA of the CDR3: TGTGCTACGGGGGTGCCTGAAGCTTTCTTT. The full variable domain, in which reference TRBV30 and TRBJ1-1 provide the parts outside the CDR3, is SQTIHQWPATLVQPVGSPLSLECTVEGTSNPNLYWYRQAAGRGLQLLFYSVGIGQISSEVPQNLSASRPQDRQFILSSKKLLLSDSGFYLCATGVPEAFFGQGTRLTVV.

J is TRBJ2-7 and V is TRBV7-9; D might be TRBD2 (5 bases). Germline CDR1 is SEHNR and CDR2 is FQNEAQ (reference sequence). This CDR3 is built from 13 residues. The V end lost 5 bases, the J end lost 1 base, and 9 bases lay between the germline ends. The CDR3 loop reads CASSPGGSYEQYF. In DNA form, the CDR3 reads TGTGCCAGCAGCCCCGGAGGTTCCTACGAGCAGTACTTC.

The genes are TRBV30 and TRBJ2-1; D ambiguous. This CDR3 comprises 14 residues. V was trimmed by 1 base and J by 5 bases, leaving 12 bases between them. Germline-derived CDR1 and CDR2 are GTSNPN and SVGIG (reference sequence). The CDR3 nucleotides are TGTGCCTGGAGTGACCCCGGCCCTAACAATGAGCAGTTCTTC. Protein: CAWSDPGPNNEQFF.

The chain carries TRBV7-8 and TRBJ1-5, with 10 bases fitting TRBD1. The germline CDR1 and CDR2 sequences are SGHVS and FQNEAQ. Germline trimming cut 5 bases from V and 7 bases from J; bases unmatched to any gene: 5. The CDR3 covers 14 residues. This CDR3 is CASSPGQGLQPQHF. For the CDR3, the DNA is TGTGCCAGCAGCCCGGGACAGGGGTTGCAGCCCCAGCATTTT.

This rearrangement joins TRBV5-6 to TRBJ1-5; D remains ambiguous. From germline, CDR1 is SGHDT and CDR2 YYEEEE. With 2 bases removed from V and 7 bases from J, the gap between germline ends came to 10 bases. The CDR3 is 13 residues long. CDR3 in amino acids: CASSLGIRQPQHF. For the CDR3, the DNA is TGTGCCAGCAGCTTAGGGATTCGACAGCCCCAGCATTTT.

The rearrangement joins TRBV2 to TRBJ1-1; perhaps TRBD1 as D (5 bases). The germline V gene has CDR1 SNHLY and CDR2 FYNNEI. The CDR3 runs to 14 residues. V gave up 4 bases and J gave up 4 bases, with 13 bases separating them. The CDR3 coding sequence is TGTGCCAGCAGTGGGGCGGGGGTTGTCACTGAAGCTTTCTTT. The encoded protein is CASSGAGVVTEAFF. Full variable domain (outside the CDR3, taken from reference TRBV2 and TRBJ1-1): EPEVTQTPSHQVTQMGQEVILRCVPISNHLYFYWYRQILGQKVEFLVSFYNNEISEKSEIFDDQFSVERPDGSNFTLKIRSTKLEDSAMYFCASSGAGVVTEAFFGQGTRLTVV.

This clone was recorded only once. The CDR3 reads CASARGGPRNEQFF. The CDR3 DNA reads TGTGCCAGCGCCAGGGGGGGCCCGAGGAATGAGCAGTTCTTC. The chain employs TRBV9 and TRBJ2-1, with D perhaps given as TRBD1 or TRBD2 (7 bases each). Germline-derived CDR1 and CDR2 are SGDLS and YYNGEE. Trimming took 7 bases from V and 7 from J, leaving 18 bases between them. The CDR3 length is 14 residues.

This rearrangement joins TRBV5-4 to TRBJ1-1; D ambiguous. CDR3 length: 13 amino acids. Trimming took 6 bases from V and 6 from J, leaving 15 bases between them. CDR1 is SGHNT, CDR2 YYREEE, per germline (reference sequence). The CDR3 is CASTLGGGAEAFF. CDR3 bases: TGTGCCAGCACCCTAGGAGGAGGCGCTGAAGCTTTCTTT.

On this clone itself: The sample holds other DNA sequences that translate to the same CDR3. V and J are TRBV7-9 and TRBJ2-7; D gene ambiguous. CDR3 length: 12 residues. Germline assignment: CDR1 SEHNR and CDR2 FQNEAQ (reference sequence). Trimming removed 2 bases at V and 2 bases at J, with 4 bases between. The CDR3 DNA follows: TGTGCCAGCAGCTTAAACCCCTACGAGCAGTACTTC. Residues: CASSLNPYEQYF.

This clone was seen just once. CDR3 sequence reads: CASSGDTYEQYF. CDR3 DNA: TGCGCCAGCAGCGGGGATACCTACGAGCAGTACTTC. The V call is TRBV5-1, the J call TRBJ2-5; D is undetermined. The assigned J gene may be wrong: the sequence end matches TRBJ2-7 better. Germline lookup yields CDR1 SGHRS and CDR2 YFSETQ. The CDR3 spans 12 residues.

On this clone itself: The same CDR3 also results from other DNA sequences found in this sample. V gene TRBV5-1 combines with J gene TRBJ1-1; no reliable D call. CDR1 is SGHRS, CDR2 YFSETQ, per germline. This CDR3 spans 12 amino acids. Trimming pared 4 bases from V and 5 bases from J, leaving 9 bases between. CDR3: CASSPPGTEAFF. As DNA, the CDR3 is TGCGCCAGCAGCCCTCCGGGAACTGAAGCTTTCTTT. Together with reference TRBV5-1 and TRBJ1-1, the CDR3 gives the full variable domain: KAGVTQTPRYLIKTRGQQVTLSCSPISGHRSVSWYQQTPGQGLQFLFEYFSETQRNKGNFPGRFSGRQFSNSRSEMNVSTLELGDSALYLCASSPPGTEAFFGQGTRLTVV.